These 5 T cell receptor beta chains originate from one sample sequenced in a study of cytomegalovirus exposure and HLA in healthy donors. Only in-frame clones appear in the TCRdb table, and some are missing; sequencing was by immunoSEQ multiplex PCR. This sample has hundreds of thousands of clones; 70% to 90% occur once, and the top ten carry roughly 0.82%. Material for sequencing was PBMCs. These receptors all come from a woman between 18 and 29 years old in good health and CMV-seronegative.

This rearrangement joins TRBV27 to TRBJ2-1; TRBD2 matches 7 bases. The CDR3 length is 17 residues. The V gene end was trimmed by 8 bases and the J gene end by 0 bases; junction bases not matched to a gene: 13. Germline CDR1 reads MNHEY; CDR2 reads SMNVEV (reference sequence). The chain's CDR3 is CASGLLLAASSYNEQFF. The CDR3 DNA follows: TGTGCCAGCGGTCTTCTTCTAGCGGCGAGCTCCTACAATGAGCAGTTCTTC.

The chain links TRBV29-1 to TRBJ1-2; D ambiguous. Trimming pared 1 base from V and 2 bases from J, leaving 14 bases between. Germline V gives CDR1 SQVTM, CDR2 ANQGSEA. This CDR3 is built from 15 residues. The CDR3: CSVEGRYPGNYGYTF. In DNA, the CDR3 is TGCAGCGTTGAAGGGCGGTACCCGGGGAACTATGGCTACACCTTC.

This sequence joins TRBV29-1 and TRBJ2-3; 7 bases match TRBD2. Trimming cost V 7 bases and J 2 bases; bases outside gene matches: 6. The CDR3 runs 13 residues. The germline gives CDR1 SQVTM, CDR2 ANQGSEA. DNA of the CDR3: TGCAGCGCTCGGACTAGATACACAGATACGCAGTATTTT. Amino acids: CSARTRYTDTQYF.

The chain couples TRBV10-3 to TRBJ1-5; TRBD1 might be the D (6 bases). Between the trimmed V and J ends, which lost 2 bases and 1 base, there was a span of 15 bases. The V gene's germline CDR1 is ENHRY and CDR2 SYGVKD. The CDR3 has 17 amino acids. CDR3 residues: CAISEEGTGQSNQPQHF. The CDR3 DNA is TGTGCCATCAGTGAGGAAGGGACGGGACAAAGCAATCAGCCCCAGCATTTT.

This chain uses TRBV28 with TRBJ1-3; 9 nucleotides agree with TRBD1. V lost 6 bases and J lost 4; bases outside the gene matches: 13. The CDR3 is 17 amino acids. The V gene's germline CDR1 is MDHEN and CDR2 SYDVKM. The chain's CDR3 is CASSSPRDRVVGNTIYF. CDR3 nucleotide sequence: TGTGCCAGCAGCTCCCCCCGGGACAGGGTCGTCGGAAACACCATATATTTT.